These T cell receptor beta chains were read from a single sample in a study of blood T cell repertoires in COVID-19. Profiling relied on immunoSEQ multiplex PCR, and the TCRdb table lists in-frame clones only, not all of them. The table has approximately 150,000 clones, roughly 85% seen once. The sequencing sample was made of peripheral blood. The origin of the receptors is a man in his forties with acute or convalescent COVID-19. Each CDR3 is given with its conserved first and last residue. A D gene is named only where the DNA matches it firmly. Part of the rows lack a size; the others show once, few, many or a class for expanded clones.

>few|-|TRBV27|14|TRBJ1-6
CASSTYSYNSPLHF
TGTGCCAGCAGTACATACTCCTATAATTCACCCCTCCACTTT
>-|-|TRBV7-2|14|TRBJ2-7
CASSLYGVQNEQYF
TGTGCCAGCAGCTTATACGGGGTACAAAACGAGCAGTACTTC
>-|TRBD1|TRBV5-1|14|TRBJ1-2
CASSLGQGSYGYTF
TGCGCCAGCAGCTTAGGACAGGGGAGCTATGGCTACACCTTC
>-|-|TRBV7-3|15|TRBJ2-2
CASSLLQGSTGELFF
TGTGCCAGCAGCTTACTACAGGGTAGCACCGGGGAGCTGTTTTTT
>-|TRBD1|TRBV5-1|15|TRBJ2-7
CASSLVRRTGHEQYF
TGCGCCAGCAGCTTGGTTCGTAGGACAGGGCACGAGCAGTACTTC
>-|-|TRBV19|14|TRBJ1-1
CASSIRGGNTEAFF
TGTGCCAGTAGTATAAGGGGGGGGAACACTGAAGCTTTCTTT
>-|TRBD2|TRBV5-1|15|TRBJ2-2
CASSTGGRSTGELFF
TGCGCCAGCAGCACGGGGGGGCGGAGTACCGGGGAGCTGTTTTTT
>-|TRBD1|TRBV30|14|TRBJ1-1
CAWSADRVSTEAFF
TGTGCCTGGAGTGCGGACAGGGTATCCACTGAAGCTTTCTTT
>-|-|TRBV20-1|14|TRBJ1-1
CSASGAALSTEAFF
TGCAGTGCTAGTGGGGCAGCTCTGAGCACTGAAGCTTTCTTT
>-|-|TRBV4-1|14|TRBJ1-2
CASSQESVGHGYTF
TGCGCCAGCAGCCAAGAATCGGTGGGCCATGGCTACACCTTC
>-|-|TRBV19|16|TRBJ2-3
CATQRRGGLSTDTQYF
TGTGCCACTCAAAGAAGGGGGGGACTATCCACAGATACGCAGTATTTT
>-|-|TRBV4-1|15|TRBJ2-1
CASSQTIVARLEQFF
TGCGCCAGCAGCCAAACAATAGTAGCGCGGCTGGAGCAGTTCTTC
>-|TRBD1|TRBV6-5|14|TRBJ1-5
CASSLGQGNQPQHF
TGTGCCAGCAGTCTAGGACAGGGGAATCAGCCCCAGCATTTT
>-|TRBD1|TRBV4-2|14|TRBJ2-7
CASSQVWTGNEQYF
TGTGCCAGCAGCCAAGTCTGGACAGGGAACGAGCAGTACTTC
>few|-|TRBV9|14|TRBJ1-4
CASSVRERGEKLFF
TGTGCCAGCAGCGTCCGGGAACGTGGTGAAAAACTGTTTTTT
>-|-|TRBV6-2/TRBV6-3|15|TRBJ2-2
CASSYGPDWAGELFF
TGTGCCAGCAGTTACGGCCCCGACTGGGCCGGGGAGCTGTTTTTT
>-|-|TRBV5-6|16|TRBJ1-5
CASSLGSVDSNQPQHF
TGTGCCAGCAGCTTGGGGTCGGTAGATAGCAATCAGCCCCAGCATTTT
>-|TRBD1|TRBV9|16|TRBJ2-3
CASSSRTGSLTDTQYF
TGTGCCAGCAGCTCGCGGACAGGGAGTCTCACAGATACGCAGTATTTT
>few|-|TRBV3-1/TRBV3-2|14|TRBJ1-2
CASSPKGGLNGYTF
TGTGCCAGCAGCCCCAAAGGGGGTCTGAATGGCTACACCTTC
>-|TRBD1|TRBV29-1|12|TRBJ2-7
CSVATGVYEQYF
TGCAGCGTAGCGACAGGGGTCTACGAGCAGTACTTC
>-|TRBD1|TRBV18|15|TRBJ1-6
CASSPLGQTNSPLHF
TGTGCCAGCTCACCTCTGGGACAGACTAATTCACCCCTCCACTTT
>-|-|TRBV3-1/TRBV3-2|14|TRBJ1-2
CASSQAALRYGYTF
TGTGCCAGCAGCCAAGCTGCATTGCGCTATGGCTACACCTTC
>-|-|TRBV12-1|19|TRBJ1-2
CASSSPRLGGSSGLLGYTF
TGTGCCAGCAGCTCGCCCCGGCTTGGGGGATCCAGCGGGCTGCTGGGCTACACCTTC
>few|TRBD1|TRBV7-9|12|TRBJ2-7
CASSFTGGEQYF
TGTGCCAGCAGCTTCACAGGGGGCGAGCAGTACTTC
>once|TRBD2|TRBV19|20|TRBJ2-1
CASSIWASGGLLSSYNEQFF
TGTGCCAGTAGTATTTGGGCTAGCGGGGGGTTATTGAGCTCCTACAATGAGCAGTTCTTC
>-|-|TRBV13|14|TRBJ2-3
CASSNQGWADTQYF
TGTGCCAGCAGTAATCAGGGTTGGGCAGATACGCAGTATTTT
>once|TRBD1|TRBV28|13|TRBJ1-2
CASSWTGNYGYTF
TGTGCCAGCAGTTGGACAGGGAACTATGGCTACACCTTC
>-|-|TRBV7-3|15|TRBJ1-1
CASSLLIQANTEAFF
TGTGCCAGCAGCTTATTAATCCAGGCGAACACTGAAGCTTTCTTT
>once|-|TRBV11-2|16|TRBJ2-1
CASSSLMGHGFNEQFF
TGTGCCAGCAGCTCCCTTATGGGACATGGGTTCAATGAGCAGTTCTTC
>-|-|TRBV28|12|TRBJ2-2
CASRGSSGELFF
TGTGCCAGCAGGGGGAGCTCCGGGGAGCTGTTTTTT
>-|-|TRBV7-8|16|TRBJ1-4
CASSPPGAVRDEKLFF
TGTGCCAGCAGCCCTCCTGGGGCGGTCAGGGATGAAAAACTGTTTTTT
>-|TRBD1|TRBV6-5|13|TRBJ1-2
CASESTGWYGYTF
TGTGCCAGCGAATCGACAGGGTGGTATGGCTACACCTTC
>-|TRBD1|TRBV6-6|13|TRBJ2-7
CASSPDRAYEQYF
TGTGCCAGCAGCCCGGACAGGGCCTACGAGCAGTACTTC
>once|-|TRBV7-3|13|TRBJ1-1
CASSAGVNTEAFF
TGTGCCAGCAGCGCGGGGGTGAACACTGAAGCTTTCTTT
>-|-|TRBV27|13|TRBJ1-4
CANRAVSEQELFF
TGTGCCAACCGAGCAGTAAGTGAACAGGAACTGTTTTTT
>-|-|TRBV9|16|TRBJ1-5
CASSVSQGGRHQPQHF
TGTGCCAGCAGCGTAAGCCAGGGAGGGCGCCATCAGCCCCAGCATTTT
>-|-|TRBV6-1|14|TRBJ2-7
CASSEAGGSYEQYF
TGTGCCAGCAGTGAAGCTGGCGGTTCCTACGAGCAGTACTTC
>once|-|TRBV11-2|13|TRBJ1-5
CASSLDPGQPQHF
TGTGCCAGCAGCTTAGATCCCGGTCAGCCCCAGCATTTT
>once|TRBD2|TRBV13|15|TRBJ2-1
CASSPFSGGPYEQFF
TGTGCCAGCAGCCCATTTTCGGGGGGGCCCTATGAGCAGTTCTTC
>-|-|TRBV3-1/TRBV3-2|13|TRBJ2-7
CASSQGTGSDKNF
TGTGCCAGCAGCCAGGGTACGGGGTCCGACAAAAACTTC
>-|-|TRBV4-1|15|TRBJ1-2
CASSQDRGSPYGYTF
TGCGCCAGCAGCCAAGATCGCGGCAGTCCCTATGGCTACACCTTC